A selection of T cell receptor beta chains follows, all from one sample in a study of T cells in Graves' hyperthyroidism and ophthalmopathy. TCRdb reprocessed the multiplex PCR reads with MiXCR, giving one entry per CDR3 protein. The table shows about 400,000 distinct CDR3 sequences, with approximately 15% occurring only once. The source material was blood. The receptors shown here come from a young man with Graves' ophthalmopathy. Each CDR3 is given with its conserved first and last residue. The D gene is left open where the match is weak. Not every row has a clone size; where given, it reads once, few, many or a size class.

abundance | j_gene | v_gene | d_gene | CDR3aa | CDR3nt
many | TRBJ1-5 | TRBV12-3/TRBV12-4 | - | CASSLGETRQPQHF | TGTGCCAGCAGTTTAGGGGAGACAAGGCAGCCCCAGCATTTT
many | TRBJ1-2 | TRBV6-1 | TRBD1 | CATMSRQGHLKFGYTF | TGTGCCACCATGAGTCGACAGGGACATCTTAAATTCGGCTACACCTTC
many | TRBJ1-5 | TRBV29-1 | - | CSVGDKPNQPQHF | TGCAGCGTTGGGGACAAACCAAATCAGCCCCAGCATTTT
few | TRBJ1-3 | TRBV6-1 | - | CASSLTYSGNTIYF | TGTGCCAGCAGCTTGACCTACTCTGGAAACACCATATATTTT
many | TRBJ2-5 | TRBV12-3/TRBV12-4 | - | CASSYEGVETQYF | TGTGCCAGCAGTTACGAGGGGGTGGAGACCCAGTACTTC
many | TRBJ2-3 | TRBV5-8 | TRBD2 | CASSFRPSGSTDTQYF | TGTGCCAGCAGCTTTCGGCCTAGCGGGAGCACAGATACGCAGTATTTT
- | TRBJ2-2 | TRBV27 | TRBD2 | CASTGLAGAGELFF | TGTGCCAGCACCGGACTAGCGGGAGCCGGGGAGCTGTTTTTT
- | TRBJ2-5 | TRBV5-1 | TRBD2 | CASSAGTSGSLETQYF | TGCGCCAGCAGCGCCGGGACTAGCGGGAGTTTGGAGACCCAGTACTTC
few | TRBJ1-6 | TRBV19 | - | CATRDLQGYMDSPLHF | TGTGCCACACGCGACCTACAGGGTTATATGGATTCACCCCTCCACTTT
many | TRBJ2-3 | TRBV5-1 | TRBD2 | CASSPPGGTDTQYF | TGCGCCAGCAGCCCCCCCGGGGGGACAGATACGCAGTATTTT
- | TRBJ2-7 | TRBV6-5 | - | CASSYFRVQGEQYF | TGTGCCAGCAGTTACTTTAGGGTCCAGGGGGAGCAGTACTTC
many | TRBJ1-6 | TRBV27 | TRBD1 | CASSLSSGGSLALHF | TGTGCCAGCAGTTTATCATCAGGGGGATCCCTGGCCCTCCACTTT
- | TRBJ1-2 | TRBV27 | - | CASSSLFLGAFGYTF | TGTGCCAGCAGTTCATTGTTTTTGGGGGCTTTCGGCTACACCTTC
few | TRBJ1-2 | TRBV19 | - | CASSIDLWGVSGYTF | TGTGCCAGTAGTATAGATCTATGGGGCGTGAGTGGCTACACCTTC
few | TRBJ1-6 | TRBV20-1 | - | CSARGTLSNSPLHF | TGCAGTGCTAGAGGGACCTTAAGTAATTCACCCCTCCACTTT
many | TRBJ2-3 | TRBV6-6 | TRBD2 | CASSYSIPITSGITDTQYF | TGTGCCAGCAGTTACTCGATCCCCATAACTAGCGGCATCACAGATACGCAGTATTTT
- | TRBJ2-7 | TRBV14 | TRBD2 | CASSHPLAGDSYEQYF | TGTGCCAGCAGCCACCCTCTAGCGGGGGACTCCTACGAGCAGTACTTC
many | TRBJ2-3 | TRBV7-3 | - | CASSAVGTDTQYF | TGTGCCAGCAGCGCCGTGGGCACAGATACGCAGTATTTT
- | TRBJ2-2 | TRBV20-1 | TRBD2 | CSATLSYERGTGELFF | TGCAGTGCAACATTGTCCTATGAGCGGGGTACCGGGGAGCTGTTTTTT
many | TRBJ2-1 | TRBV29-1 | - | CSVEGDGVMEQFEQFF | TGCAGCGTTGAAGGCGACGGAGTTATGGAACAATTTGAGCAGTTCTTC
many | TRBJ1-2 | TRBV5-1 | TRBD1 | CASSFSGTGYGYTF | TGCGCCAGCAGCTTTTCGGGGACAGGGTATGGCTACACCTTC
many | TRBJ2-7 | TRBV11-2 | - | CASSLVGRGHSYYEQYF | TGTGCCAGCAGCTTAGTAGGGAGGGGACACTCGTACTACGAGCAGTACTTC
many | TRBJ1-2 | TRBV7-9 | TRBD1 | CASSLAQTGNYGYTF | TGTGCCAGCAGCTTAGCGCAGACAGGGAACTATGGCTACACCTTC
once | TRBJ2-5 | TRBV7-2 | - | CASTRDFQETQYF | TGTGCCAGCACCCGGGACTTCCAAGAGACCCAGTACTTC
many | TRBJ2-5 | TRBV5-1 | - | CASSLVSAFYQETQYF | TGCGCCAGCAGCTTGGTTTCTGCGTTCTACCAAGAGACCCAGTACTTC
- | TRBJ2-3 | TRBV12-3/TRBV12-4 | - | CASIGGADTQYF | TGTGCCAGCATTGGGGGTGCAGATACGCAGTATTTT
many | TRBJ1-2 | TRBV3-1 | - | CASSPSSGLYGYTF | TGTGCCAGCAGCCCATCGTCAGGACTCTATGGCTACACCTTC
- | TRBJ1-4 | TRBV11-3 | - | CASSQDQWGYEKLFF | TGTGCCAGCAGCCAAGATCAATGGGGGTATGAAAAACTGTTTTTT
- | TRBJ2-3 | TRBV3-1 | TRBD2 | CASSQVVAGVGTQYF | TGTGCCAGCAGCCAAGTTGTAGCGGGAGTTGGTACGCAGTATTTT
- | TRBJ1-2 | TRBV19 | - | CASSIAGANYGYTF | TGTGCCAGTAGTATAGCAGGGGCCAACTATGGCTACACCTTC
few | TRBJ2-5 | TRBV6-1 | TRBD2 | CASRGTSDPQETQYF | TGTGCCAGCAGGGGGACTAGCGACCCCCAAGAGACCCAGTACTTC
- | TRBJ2-2 | TRBV24-1 | - | CASATPTNTGELFF | TGTGCCTCGGCGACCCCGACGAACACCGGGGAGCTGTTTTTT
- | TRBJ2-3 | TRBV20-1 | TRBD2 | CSAEGLAGDTDTQYF | TGCAGTGCAGAAGGACTAGCGGGGGACACAGATACGCAGTATTTT
- | TRBJ1-5 | TRBV3-1 | TRBD1 | CASSGTGAGQPQHF | TGTGCCAGCAGTGGGACAGGGGCCGGTCAGCCCCAGCATTTT
many | TRBJ2-7 | TRBV27 | TRBD1 | CASSLRDRGGYEQYF | TGTGCCAGCAGTTTAAGGGACAGGGGCGGATACGAGCAGTACTTC
- | TRBJ1-4 | TRBV19 | - | CASSIRGVGTNEKLFF | TGTGCCAGTAGTATACGGGGGGTTGGGACTAATGAAAAACTGTTTTTT
few | TRBJ2-7 | TRBV29-1 | - | CSVRINYEQYF | TGCAGCGTTCGCATTAACTACGAGCAGTACTTC
many | TRBJ1-5 | TRBV19 | - | CASSRAAGYSNQPQHF | TGTGCCAGTAGTAGGGCGGCGGGCTATAGCAATCAGCCCCAGCATTTT
few | TRBJ1-2 | TRBV5-8 | TRBD1 | CASSWGPGQDYGYTF | TGTGCCAGCAGCTGGGGGCCAGGACAGGACTATGGCTACACCTTC
many | TRBJ1-2 | TRBV7-9 | - | CASSLGGVDYGYTF | TGTGCCAGCAGCTTAGGGGGGGTTGACTATGGCTACACCTTC
many | TRBJ2-4 | TRBV11-2 | - | CASSLATASKNIQYF | TGTGCCAGCAGCTTAGCCACCGCCTCCAAAAACATTCAGTACTTC
- | TRBJ2-1 | TRBV27 | TRBD1 | CATTRRLQGAYNEQFF | TGTGCCACCACCCGGAGGTTGCAGGGGGCGTACAATGAGCAGTTCTTC
many | TRBJ1-2 | TRBV7-9 | - | CASSTTILTGTHLSGGYTF | TGTGCCAGCAGCACCACGATACTGACGGGGACCCACCTTTCGGGGGGCTACACCTTC
- | TRBJ2-7 | TRBV3-1 | - | CASSQERGNPYEQYF | TGTGCCAGCAGCCAAGAGAGAGGCAACCCCTACGAGCAGTACTTC
many | TRBJ2-3 | TRBV11-2 | - | CASSPSGAGVADTQYF | TGTGCCAGCAGCCCCTCAGGGGCGGGAGTCGCAGATACGCAGTATTTT
- | TRBJ2-7 | TRBV9 | TRBD1 | CASSVSHRGSDEQYF | TGTGCCAGCAGCGTCTCCCACAGGGGAAGCGACGAGCAGTACTTC
- | TRBJ2-5 | TRBV5-1 | - | CASSSNPGYQETQYF | TGCGCCAGCAGTTCCAATCCGGGGTACCAAGAGACCCAGTACTTC
many | TRBJ2-7 | TRBV4-1 | - | CASSLQKAADYEQYF | TGCGCCAGCAGCCTCCAAAAGGCCGCGGACTACGAGCAGTACTTC
few | TRBJ1-6 | TRBV10-2 | - | CASSDREYSPLHF | TGCGCCAGCAGTGACAGGGAGTATTCACCCCTCCACTTT
many | TRBJ2-7 | TRBV11-2 | TRBD2 | CAASGSSYEQYF | TGTGCCGCTAGCGGGAGCTCCTACGAGCAGTACTTC
many | TRBJ2-5 | TRBV11-3 | TRBD1 | CASSLATGGQETQYF | TGTGCCAGCAGCTTAGCGACAGGGGGCCAAGAGACCCAGTACTTC
many | TRBJ2-3 | TRBV7-9 | - | CASTNGDTQYF | TGTGCCAGCACTAATGGAGATACGCAGTATTTT
few | TRBJ2-7 | TRBV7-8 | - | CASSPGGPRLYEQYF | TGTGCCAGCAGCCCTGGGGGGCCTCGCCTCTACGAGCAGTACTTC
many | TRBJ2-5 | TRBV5-6 | TRBD1 | CASSLLGQQETQYF | TGTGCCAGCAGCCTACTGGGACAGCAAGAGACCCAGTACTTC
- | TRBJ2-5 | TRBV3-1 | - | CASSQDGGQWETQYF | TGTGCCAGCAGCCAAGATGGAGGACAATGGGAGACCCAGTACTTC
many | TRBJ1-6 | TRBV30 | - | CAWSAASLHF | TGTGCCTGGAGTGCCGCCTCCCTCCACTTT
- | TRBJ2-2 | TRBV10-3 | - | CAISESTDTGELFF | TGTGCCATCAGTGAGTCGACCGACACCGGGGAGCTGTTTTTT
few | TRBJ2-1 | TRBV9 | - | CASSVGGGIYNEQFF | TGTGCCAGCAGCGTTGGGGGAGGAATCTACAATGAGCAGTTCTTC